This entry concerns a single T cell receptor (beta chain). The antigen it binds to is not known. No clone much larger than this one lies a single base away; base qualities are absent. Reading from cysteine to phenylalanine, the CDR3 counts 16 amino acids. Here the CDR3 DNA is all that survives: 48 bases in frame from base 1. Trimming removed 5 bases from V and 0 bases from J; the gene matches leave 8 bases unexplained. Via the germline V gene, CDR1 is SGHTA and CDR2 FQGNSA. The source of the sample is a study of T cells in Graves' hyperthyroidism and ophthalmopathy (dated by TCRdb to between 2018 and 2020). With respect to the entire study: TCR V-J signatures able to tell the groups apart were searched for in a discovery cohort of around 95 patients, of whom more than 40 had Graves' ophthalmopathy and 55 to 60 had stable Graves' hyperthyroidism. According to the paper, TCR Vbeta CDR3 sequencing was carried out on 120 to 150 peripheral blood samples, which came from 40 to 45 ophthalmopathy, approximately 72 hyperthyroidism and roughly 17 progressor patients. Whether ophthalmopathy could be predicted prospectively was tested in an independent validation cohort made up of about 18 hyperthyroidism patients plus 17 patients who later progressed to ophthalmopathy. For training and testing, the 95 to 100 patients in the discovery cohort were randomly divided in a 7:3 ratio. After sampling, hyperthyroidism patients received methimazole starting at 30 mg daily, and ophthalmopathy patients received high-dose intravenous methylprednisolone. Thyroid tissue and blood T-cell repertoires from roughly 6 Graves' hyperthyroidism patients were also compared in the study. General findings and caveats noted by the study authors: A 13 V-J signature model separated ophthalmopathy from stable hyperthyroidism, with 87.88% sensitivity and roughly 84% specificity in cross-validation and 80%/75% in testing. Blood samples also contained most of the expanded thyroid clonotypes (frequency above 0.001), which suggests that blood repertoires may reflect thyroid immune responses. No statistical method was used to fix the sample size in advance, and group allocation was not hidden from the investigators. In validation, the model predicted progression to ophthalmopathy with about 71% sensitivity and approximately 78% specificity, a median of approximately 6.7 months before onset.

TCR beta CDR3 regions were amplified from RNA transcripts. The TCR CDR3 was subjected to a first round of RT-PCR using the HTBI primer set and the Qiagen OneStep RT-PCR kit. A second multiplex PCR round built the libraries, followed by size selection and purification. Sequencing of the libraries was done on an Illumina HiSeq2000 using paired-end 100 bp reads. Regarding the original processing steps: SOAPnuke was used to process the raw data, throwing out any read that contained adapters or uncalled bases, had a mean Phred below 15, or lacked an exact constant-primer or identifier match. COPE v1.2.5 was used to merge high-quality paired reads, and clonotypes were defined as unique nucleotide sequences. MiTCR v1.1 was used to align clonotypes to the IMGT TRBV, TRBD and TRBJ reference segments. The analysis was restricted to V-J combinations with a frequency above 0.0001, which together covered 99.2% of the repertoires. A TCS score was defined as the ratio between F50 (clonal expansion) and ExV (chaos), using BLOSUM62-based TCRdist between CDR3 peptides within each V-J. Welch's t-statistics and random forest reduced roughly 530 V-J features to roughly 13, which were used in a naive Bayes classifier (R e1071). The Morisita-Horn index was used to measure how similar the thyroid and blood repertoires were. TCRdb itself trimmed the public reads at Q25 with fastp, ran MiXCR and retained productive beta chains. Each entry merges the rows of one CDR3 protein and shows their most common DNA and genes. In this record, the V and J calls reflect TCRdb's handling and not the investigators' own analysis. This sample is represented by around 660,000 distinct CDR3 sequences; roughly 45% of them were singletons. Jointly, the top ten make up less than 9% of the sample.

Patients with uncontrolled infections, other autoimmune diseases, pregnancy or lactation were excluded. Diagnoses were based on clinical symptoms, serum thyroxine and TRAb, thyroid ultrasound and orbital computed tomography. Total RNA was extracted with Trizol reagent, and quality was checked on an Agilent 2100 Bioanalyzer. The rearranged segments are TRBV7-2 and TRBJ1-1; the junction holds 8 bases that match TRBD1. The receptor was derived from an adult man with Graves' disease, either hyperthyroidism or ophthalmopathy (not recorded which). Specimen: peripheral blood or thyroid tissue (not recorded which). In nucleotides, the sequence is TGTGCCAGCAGCCCACGACAGGGGCCCATGAACACTGAAGCTTTCTTT. It codes for CASSPRQGPMNTEAFF.